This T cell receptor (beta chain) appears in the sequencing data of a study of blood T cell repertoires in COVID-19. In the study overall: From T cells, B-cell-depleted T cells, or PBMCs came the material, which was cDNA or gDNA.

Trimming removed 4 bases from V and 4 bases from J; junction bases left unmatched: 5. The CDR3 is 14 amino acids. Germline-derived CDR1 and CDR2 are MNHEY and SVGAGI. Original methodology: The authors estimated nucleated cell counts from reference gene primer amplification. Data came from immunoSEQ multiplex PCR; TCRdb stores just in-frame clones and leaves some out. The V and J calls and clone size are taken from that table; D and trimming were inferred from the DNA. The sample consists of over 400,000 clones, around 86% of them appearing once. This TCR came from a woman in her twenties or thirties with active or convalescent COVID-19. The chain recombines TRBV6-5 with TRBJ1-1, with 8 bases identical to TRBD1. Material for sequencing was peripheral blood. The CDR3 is CASSSQGASTEAFF. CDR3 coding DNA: TGTGCCAGCAGTTCCCAGGGGGCCAGCACTGAAGCTTTCTTT.